What follows describes a single TCR beta chain. Authors' processing steps: Quantification of nucleated cells was approximated via reference gene primer amplification. The assay was immunoSEQ multiplex PCR, and TCRdb's table has in-frame clones only and misses some. The D gene and trimming were derived from the DNA, and the V and J assignments and clone size from that table. Here the sample spans 200,000 to 250,000 clones, just under 90% being singletons. The data are from a study of blood T cell repertoires in COVID-19. About the study: In each case, the material was cDNA or gDNA derived from T cells, B-cell-depleted T cells, or PBMCs.

A Seattle source enrolled patients during active infection and followed them longitudinally. Trimming at V came to 0 bases and at J to 1 base, leaving 14 bases not matched to a gene. There are 19 residues in the CDR3. CDR1 is SGHRS and CDR2 is YFSETQ in the germline V gene. The material sequenced was peripheral blood. V and J are TRBV5-1 and TRBJ1-1, with 8 bases fitting TRBD1. The clonotype originates from a man aged 25-45 years with COVID-19, enrolled during active disease. The CDR3 DNA follows: TGCGCCAGCAGCTTGGCCAGGACAGGGACGCGAGTAAAGAACACTGAAGCTTTCTTT. This codes for CASSLARTGTRVKNTEAFF.